What follows are 8 T cell receptor beta chains derived from one specimen sequenced in a study of T cell responses to AZD1222 COVID-19 vaccine (dated by TCRdb to 2020 to 2023). The library came from the immunoSEQ multiplex PCR assay. What TCRdb holds here is the immuneACCESS table cut down to in-frame rearrangements. Part of the clones is not present; checked against another copy, under half of the missing clones reflect an unresolved V gene, and the others are unexplained. The sample table records 150,000 to 200,000 clones; approximately 91% of these occur just once. The ten largest account for 1.5% to 2% of the sample. According to the study, the label for this sample's time point signals: baseline before first vaccination. The material sequenced was peripheral blood, taken on day 0 of AZD1222 vaccination. These TCRs come from an adult in good health.

This clone was seen once. CDR3 DNA sequence: TGCGCCAGCAGCTTGAGGGTTCCGGCAGGGCAGTACGAGCAGTACTTC. Its translation: CASSLRVPAGQYEQYF. The chain links TRBV5-1 to TRBJ2-7; maybe TRBD1 (5 bases). The CDR3 loop spans 16 amino acids. Germline-derived CDR1 and CDR2 are SGHRS and YFSETQ. Trimming stripped 1 base from V and 4 bases from J, with 18 bases between.

V usage is TRBV18 and J usage is TRBJ2-2, with D perhaps TRBD1 (6 bases). Trimming cost V 3 bases and J 0 bases, with 17 bases left between them. The CDR3 is made up of 18 amino acids. Per germline, CDR1 KGHSH and CDR2 LQKENI. The CDR3 DNA reads as TGTGCCAGCTCACCCCGCTATGCAGGGGCCTCGAACACCGGGGAGCTGTTTTTT. It encodes CASSPRYAGASNTGELFF. The full variable domain, rest sourced from reference TRBV18 and TRBJ2-2, is NAGVMQNPRHLVRRRGQEARLRCSPMKGHSHVYWYRQLPEEGLKFMVYLQKENIIDESGMPKERFSAEFPKEGPSILRIQQVVRGDSAAYFCASSPRYAGASNTGELFFGEGSRLTVL.

This clone appeared once. This chain connects TRBV7-6 to TRBJ1-3, with a weak D call TRBD1 (6 bases). The germline CDR1 and CDR2 sequences are SGHVS and FNYEAQ. The CDR3 loop spans 16 amino acids. Deletions cut 5 bases from V and 7 bases from J, with 21 bases between. The CDR3 is CASSLIARGRENTIYF. The CDR3 DNA is TGTGCCAGCAGCCTTATAGCCAGGGGAAGGGAGAACACCATATATTTT.

The CDR3 bases are TGTGCCAGCAGCGTAGACCGGACCCATCCCACTGAAGCTTTCTTT. Protein sequence: CASSVDRTHPTEAFF. This chain connects TRBV7-2 to TRBJ1-1; D not resolved. The CDR3 covers 15 residues. V was trimmed by 5 bases and J by 4 bases, leaving 17 bases between them. The V gene's germline CDR1 is SGHTA and CDR2 FQGNSA. Using reference TRBV7-2 and TRBJ1-1 for the parts outside the CDR3, the full variable domain is GAGVSQSPSNKVTEKGKDVELRCDPISGHTALYWYRQSLGQGLEFLIYFQGNSAPDKSGLPSDRFSAERTGGSVSTLTIQRTQQEDSAVYLCASSVDRTHPTEAFFGQGTRLTVV.

V usage is TRBV7-7 and J usage is TRBJ1-3; D call uncertain. The ends were cut back, 5 bases at V and 2 bases at J, with 13 bases in the middle. This CDR3 comprises 15 residues. Germline CDR1 and CDR2: SSHAT and FNYEAQ (reference sequence). The CDR3 is CASSPGLGTGNTIYF. CDR3 nucleotides: TGTGCCAGCAGCCCGGGGTTGGGCACTGGAAACACCATATATTTT.

The chain uses TRBV4-1 and TRBJ2-1, with 9 bases matching TRBD2. The V segment lost 4 bases and the J segment 7 bases; nucleotides outside the gene matches: 5. CDR1 is MGHRA, CDR2 YSYEKL, per germline. The CDR3 spans 14 residues. The CDR3 reads CASSPVRGGNEQFF. DNA of the CDR3: TGCGCCAGCAGCCCTGTGCGGGGGGGGAATGAGCAGTTCTTC.

CDR3: CASSHRDRGRGGYNEQFF. The CDR3 nucleotides read TGTGCCAGTAGTCACCGGGACAGGGGTCGGGGGGGCTACAATGAGCAGTTCTTC. The rearrangement links TRBV19 to TRBJ2-1; 10 nucleotides align to TRBD1. The CDR3 is made up of 18 amino acids. Germline CDR1 reads LNHDA; CDR2 reads SQIVND (reference sequence). The V gene end was trimmed by 5 bases and the J gene end by 3 bases; junction bases not matched to a gene: 13.

The genes are TRBV18 and TRBJ1-3; the D gene is possibly TRBD1 (6 bases). Trimming left V 2 bases short and J 2 bases short, with 7 bases between. Germline lookup yields CDR1 KGHSH and CDR2 LQKENI. The CDR3 length is 14 residues. Here the CDR3 reads CASSPNRAGNTIYF. The CDR3 DNA follows: TGTGCCAGCTCACCAAACAGGGCTGGAAACACCATATATTTT.